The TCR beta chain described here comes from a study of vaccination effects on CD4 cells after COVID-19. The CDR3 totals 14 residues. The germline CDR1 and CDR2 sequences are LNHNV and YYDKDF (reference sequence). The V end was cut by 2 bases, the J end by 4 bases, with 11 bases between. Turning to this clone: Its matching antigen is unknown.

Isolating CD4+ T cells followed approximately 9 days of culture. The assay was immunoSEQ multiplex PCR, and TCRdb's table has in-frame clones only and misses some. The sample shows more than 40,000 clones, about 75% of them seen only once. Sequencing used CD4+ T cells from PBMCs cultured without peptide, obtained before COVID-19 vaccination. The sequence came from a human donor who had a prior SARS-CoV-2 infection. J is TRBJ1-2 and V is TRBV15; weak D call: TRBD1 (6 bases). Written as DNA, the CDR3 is TGTGCCACCAGCAGAAAAGAGACAGGCTATGGCTACACCTTC. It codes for CATSRKETGYGYTF.